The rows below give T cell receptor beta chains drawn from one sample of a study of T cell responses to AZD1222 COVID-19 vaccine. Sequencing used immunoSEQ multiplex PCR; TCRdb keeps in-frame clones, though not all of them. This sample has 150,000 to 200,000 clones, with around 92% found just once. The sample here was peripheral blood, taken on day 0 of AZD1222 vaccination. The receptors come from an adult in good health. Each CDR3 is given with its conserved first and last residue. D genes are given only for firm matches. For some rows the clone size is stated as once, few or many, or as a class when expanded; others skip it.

CDR3aa: CASSQVTVGGVLYGYTF; CDR3nt: TGCGCCAGCAGCCAAGTGACAGTGGGGGGCGTTTTATATGGCTACACCTTC; v_gene: TRBV4-1; abundance: .; j_gene: TRBJ1-2; d_gene: .
CDR3aa: CASSPPGRVAGELFF; CDR3nt: TGTGCCAGCTCACCACCAGGGAGGGTTGCCGGGGAGCTGTTTTTT; v_gene: TRBV18; abundance: .; j_gene: TRBJ2-2; d_gene: TRBD2
CDR3aa: CASSPEGGHGYTF; CDR3nt: TGTGCCAGCAGTCCTGAGGGCGGACATGGCTACACCTTC; v_gene: TRBV6-5; abundance: few; j_gene: TRBJ1-2; d_gene: .
CDR3aa: CASSSTGDLTNYGYTF; CDR3nt: TGTGCCAGCAGCTCTACCGGCGACTTGACTAACTATGGCTACACCTTC; v_gene: TRBV5-4; abundance: .; j_gene: TRBJ1-2; d_gene: .
CDR3aa: CASSLGTRSTDTQYF; CDR3nt: TGCGCCAGCAGCTTGGGGACTAGAAGCACAGATACGCAGTATTTT; v_gene: TRBV5-1; abundance: .; j_gene: TRBJ2-3; d_gene: TRBD2
CDR3aa: CASSQDHVGSYNEQFF; CDR3nt: TGTGCCAGCAGCCAAGATCATGTTGGCTCCTACAATGAGCAGTTCTTC; v_gene: TRBV4-2; abundance: .; j_gene: TRBJ2-1; d_gene: .
CDR3aa: CASRISTPSSGENTGELFF; CDR3nt: TGTGCAAGTCGCATCTCAACGCCTTCTAGCGGGGAGAACACCGGGGAGCTGTTTTTT; v_gene: TRBV12-2; abundance: .; j_gene: TRBJ2-2; d_gene: .
CDR3aa: CASSEGTAKDRYF; CDR3nt: TGCGCCAGCAGTGAGGGGACAGCCAAGGATCGATATTTT; v_gene: TRBV10-2; abundance: .; j_gene: TRBJ1-3; d_gene: TRBD1
CDR3aa: CASSRIPLGNEQFF; CDR3nt: TGTGCCAGCAGCCGAATACCCCTCGGCAATGAGCAGTTCTTC; v_gene: TRBV6-5; abundance: .; j_gene: TRBJ2-1; d_gene: .
CDR3aa: CAWSVTGGRGYTF; CDR3nt: TGTGCCTGGAGTGTGACCGGGGGCCGTGGCTACACCTTC; v_gene: TRBV30; abundance: .; j_gene: TRBJ1-2; d_gene: .
CDR3aa: CASSPWDSNTEAFF; CDR3nt: TGTGCCAGCAGCCCCTGGGACAGTAACACTGAAGCTTTCTTT; v_gene: TRBV3-1/TRBV3-2; abundance: .; j_gene: TRBJ1-1; d_gene: TRBD1
CDR3aa: CASSLGPNSPLHF; CDR3nt: TGTGCCAGCAGCTTAGGGCCCAATTCACCCCTCCACTTT; v_gene: TRBV7-8; abundance: .; j_gene: TRBJ1-6; d_gene: .
CDR3aa: CASSRLLGLNTEAFF; CDR3nt: TGTGCCAGTAGTAGGCTGTTAGGGTTAAACACTGAAGCTTTCTTT; v_gene: TRBV19; abundance: once; j_gene: TRBJ1-1; d_gene: .
CDR3aa: CASSLGTSLARNEQFF; CDR3nt: TGTGCCAGTAGCCTCGGGACTAGCCTTGCTCGTAATGAGCAGTTCTTC; v_gene: TRBV19; abundance: .; j_gene: TRBJ2-1; d_gene: TRBD2
CDR3aa: CVSSYSGMGTQYF; CDR3nt: TGTGTCAGCAGTTACTCGGGCATGGGGACCCAGTACTTC; v_gene: TRBV6-6; abundance: .; j_gene: TRBJ2-5; d_gene: .
CDR3aa: CASRTAPTDNYGYTF; CDR3nt: TGTGCCAGCAGGACCGCCCCGACAGACAACTATGGCTACACCTTC; v_gene: TRBV2; abundance: .; j_gene: TRBJ1-2; d_gene: .
CDR3aa: CASSLEDAYNSPLHF; CDR3nt: TGTGCCAGCAGCTTAGAGGACGCCTATAATTCACCCCTCCACTTT; v_gene: TRBV7-2; abundance: many; j_gene: TRBJ1-6; d_gene: .
CDR3aa: CASSLGGLGTYNEQFF; CDR3nt: TGCGCCAGCAGCTTGGGGGGGCTAGGGACCTACAATGAGCAGTTCTTC; v_gene: TRBV5-1; abundance: .; j_gene: TRBJ2-1; d_gene: .
CDR3aa: CASSPGVLRAQFF; CDR3nt: TGTGCCAGCAGTCCAGGGGTCCTAAGGGCGCAGTTCTTC; v_gene: TRBV12-3/TRBV12-4; abundance: once; j_gene: TRBJ2-1; d_gene: .
CDR3aa: CASVLGGRTEAFF; CDR3nt: TGTGCCAGCGTCTTGGGGGGGAGAACTGAAGCTTTCTTT; v_gene: TRBV2; abundance: .; j_gene: TRBJ1-1; d_gene: .
CDR3aa: CASSTGLAPETQYF; CDR3nt: TGTGCCAGCAGCACGGGACTAGCGCCGGAGACCCAGTACTTC; v_gene: TRBV7-7; abundance: .; j_gene: TRBJ2-5; d_gene: TRBD2
CDR3aa: CASSQDYITEAFF; CDR3nt: TGTGCCAGCAGCCAAGATTACATAACTGAAGCTTTCTTT; v_gene: TRBV14; abundance: .; j_gene: TRBJ1-1; d_gene: .
CDR3aa: CASSERGSDQPQHF; CDR3nt: TGCGCCAGCAGTGAGAGGGGATCCGATCAGCCCCAGCATTTT; v_gene: TRBV10-1; abundance: once; j_gene: TRBJ1-5; d_gene: .
CDR3aa: CASSWLGSGAETQYF; CDR3nt: TGTGCCAGCAGTTGGCTGGGTAGCGGGGCTGAGACCCAGTACTTC; v_gene: TRBV2; abundance: .; j_gene: TRBJ2-5; d_gene: TRBD2
CDR3aa: CASSTTGTGNQPQHF; CDR3nt: TGTGCCAGCAGTACCACCGGGACAGGGAATCAGCCCCAGCATTTT; v_gene: TRBV6-5; abundance: .; j_gene: TRBJ1-5; d_gene: TRBD1
CDR3aa: CASSGLGPTNEKLFF; CDR3nt: TGCGCCAGCAGTGGCCTCGGCCCAACTAATGAAAAACTGTTTTTT; v_gene: TRBV10-1; abundance: few; j_gene: TRBJ1-4; d_gene: .
CDR3aa: CASSVGRLNSPLHF; CDR3nt: TGTGCCAGCAGCGTAGGCCGGCTTAATTCACCCCTCCACTTT; v_gene: TRBV9; abundance: .; j_gene: TRBJ1-6; d_gene: .
CDR3aa: CAWSVGVMSPANYGYTF; CDR3nt: TGTGCCTGGAGTGTAGGGGTTATGTCACCTGCTAACTATGGCTACACCTTC; v_gene: TRBV30; abundance: .; j_gene: TRBJ1-2; d_gene: .